The present TCR beta chain was sequenced within a study of blood T cell repertoires in COVID-19. Study-wide background: Recovered status applied to Cohort 3 donors who had two consecutive negative PCRs. It also applied to those with clearance or with symptom resolution. Sample material is recorded as cDNA or gDNA derived from T cells, B-cell-depleted T cells, or PBMCs.

Per the original data handling: Amplification with reference gene primers provided the estimates of nucleated cell counts. Some clones are missing from TCRdb's copy, which holds only in-frame ones; the method was immunoSEQ multiplex PCR. V, J and clone size are taken as reported in that table, and D and trimming were inferred from the DNA itself. This sample carries about 150,000 clones, around 80% of them seen once, and the ten largest clones take under 20%. This receptor was identified in a woman aged 65 to 85 in a cohort exposed to, infected with or recovered from COVID-19 (not recorded which). Sequencing was done on a sample of PBMCs or T cells enriched from blood (not recorded which).

This chain's CDR3 is CASSGMAGVFYNEQFF. In DNA form, the CDR3 reads TGTGCCAGCAGTGGTATGGCAGGGGTTTTCTACAATGAGCAGTTCTTC. The V call is TRBV6-1, the J call TRBJ2-1; D possibly corresponds to TRBD1 (6 bases). CDR1 is MNHNS and CDR2 is SASEGT in the germline V gene. There are 16 residues in the CDR3. V was shortened by 4 bases and J by 3 bases, with 16 bases between the two germline ends.